This TCR beta chain was identified in a study of CD4+ T cells in melanoma. Germline V gene lookup returns CDR1 MNHEY and CDR2 SMNVEV (reference sequence). The CDR3 runs to 15 residues. Trimming removed 4 bases at V and 3 bases at J, with 16 bases between. Produced via immunoSEQ multiplex PCR; TCRdb's table is partial and in-frame only. The sample contains about 9,900 clones, approximately 70% of which appear only once. With respect to this clone: Antigen specificity is unknown.

Study-wide results and limits: A reported correlation linked neoantigen-specific CD4+ T cells to CD8+, macrophage and B cell function.

The sequenced sample consisted of peripheral blood. The chain is built from TRBV27 and TRBJ2-7, with D possibly being TRBD1 or TRBD2 (5 bases each). The source of this sequence is a human donor with melanoma. CDR3 sequence: CASSSPGQGGYEQYF. DNA for the CDR3: TGTGCCAGCAGTTCGCCGGGGCAGGGCGGCTACGAGCAGTACTTC.